In its sample, the clone carrying this T cell receptor (beta chain) was seen once. TCRdb's table, derived via immunoSEQ multiplex PCR, lists solely in-frame clones and lacks some. The sample shows about 150,000 clones, roughly 84% of them seen only once. The entry originates in a study of blood T cell repertoires in COVID-19. Sequenced sample: peripheral blood. This TCR was recovered from a man aged 55 to 70 with COVID-19, enrolled during active disease.

CDR3 in amino acids: CASSLWQSSGNTIYF. CDR3 sequence (DNA): TGTGCCAGCAGCCTTTGGCAGTCCTCTGGAAACACCATATATTTT. The chain has TRBV11-3 and TRBJ1-3; D remains ambiguous. This CDR3 comprises 15 residues. V lost 5 bases and J lost 0, with 11 bases in between. Germline assignment: CDR1 SGHNT and CDR2 YENEEA.